One and the same sample provided the 21 T cell receptor beta chains below, sequenced in a study of quantifying T cell responses using KT2 cells. Across the study: RNA was reverse transcribed with TCR alpha and beta constant-region primers.

Each cDNA got a UMI-containing oligo ligated at its 3' end. The first PCR ran around 4 cycles with an equimolar RC1.1 and RC1.2 beta primer mix. TCRdb independently ran MiXCR on the UMI-ligation and nested PCR reads; one entry per CDR3 protein. The data show tens of thousands of distinct CDR3 sequences, roughly 8% seen once. Sequencing input: PBMCs spiked with cells of the T cell clone KT2. Receptors originate from a human donor.

This clonotype was counted at least ten times. The J gene is TRBJ2-7, the V gene TRBV20-1; D assignment may be TRBD1 or TRBD2 (5 bases each). This CDR3 region has 14 residues. Germline V CDR1 and CDR2: DFQATT, SNEGSKA (reference sequence). Between the trimmed V and J ends, which lost 5 bases and 2 bases, there was a span of 16 bases. CDR3: CSALRDGATYEQYF. The CDR3 DNA is TGCAGTGCTCTCCGGGACGGGGCTACCTACGAGCAGTACTTC.

The V gene is TRBV20-1, the J gene TRBJ2-7; tentative D call: TRBD2 (5 bases). Trimming removed 5 bases at V and 4 bases at J, with 18 bases between. This CDR3 is 14 amino acids long. The germline CDR1 and CDR2 sequences are DFQATT and SNEGSKA (reference sequence). The CDR3 region has the DNA TGCAGTGCTTCGAGCGGAGCACCCTTTTACGAGCAGTACTTC. This translates into CSASSGAPFYEQYF.

Regarding this clonotype: A much larger clone lies one base from this, so it may be a read error. Without the conserved terminal phenylalanine or tryptophan, this CDR3 likely stems from a read error. The rearrangement joins TRBV15 to TRBJ2-3, with 10 bases fitting TRBD2. Germline-derived CDR1 and CDR2 are LNHNV and YYDKDF (reference sequence). Trimming removed 5 bases from V and 5 bases from J; junction bases left unmatched: 13. The CDR3 totals 17 residues. The CDR3 DNA reads TGTGCCACCAGCGGGACAGACGAGCGGGGGGGTGGAGATACGCAGTATTAT. This gives the protein CATSGTDERGGGDTQYY.

The chain employs TRBV6-5 and TRBJ1-1; D is possibly TRBD1 (5 bases). The CDR3 extends over 13 amino acids. Deletions cut 6 bases from V and 2 bases from J, with 10 bases between. Germline V gene lookup returns CDR1 MNHEY and CDR2 SVGAGI. CDR3 nucleotide sequence: TGTGCCAGCAGCCGGACAACAAACACTGAAGCTTTCTTT. This sequence encodes CASSRTTNTEAFF.

The rearrangement links TRBV6-2 or TRBV6-3 to TRBJ1-5; tentatively, D is TRBD1 (5 bases). The CDR3 covers 14 residues. V was trimmed by 3 bases and J by 3 bases, leaving 9 bases between them. CDR1 is MNHEY and CDR2 is SVGEGT in the germline V gene. In nucleotides, the CDR3 is TGTGCCAGCAGTTATTTAGGGGCCAATCAGCCCCAGCATTTT. Translation gives CASSYLGANQPQHF.

This clonotype came up many times. The DNA of the CDR3 is TGCGCCAGCAGCCACGAGAGACGGGAAAAACTGTTTTTT. The encoded protein is CASSHERREKLFF. This chain connects TRBV4-3 to TRBJ1-4; no definite D call. The CDR3 extends over 13 amino acids. Germline V lookup: CDR1 LGHNA, CDR2 YSLEER. Trimming took off 3 bases at V and 8 bases at J, with 10 bases between the two ends.

The chain combines TRBV4-1 with TRBJ1-1, with TRBD1 identical over 7 bases. V shed 5 bases and J 0 bases; nucleotides not matched to a gene: 9. From germline, CDR1 is MGHRA and CDR2 YSYEKL. The CDR3 is 16 amino acids. CDR3 residues: CASSDRVTNMNTEAFF. As DNA, the CDR3 is TGCGCCAGCAGCGACAGGGTTACGAACATGAACACTGAAGCTTTCTTT.

This clonotype has at least ten counts. The rearrangement joins TRBV6-2 or TRBV6-3 to TRBJ2-7; 7 bases fit TRBD1. The CDR3 totals 16 residues. Trimming at V came to 7 bases and at J to 5 bases, leaving 17 bases not matched to a gene. CDR1 is MNHEY, CDR2 SVGEGT, per germline. In nucleotides, the CDR3 is TGTGCCAGCACCCGTAGGCGCAGTGACAGGGCGCACGAGCAGTACTTC. Translated: CASTRRRSDRAHEQYF.

This clonotype showed up many times. The chain uses TRBV20-1 and TRBJ2-3, with TRBD2 identical over 14 bases. The CDR3 totals 15 residues. Unmatched junction bases numbered 4, after V lost 6 bases and J lost 2 bases. Germline loops: CDR1 DFQATT, CDR2 SNEGSKA (reference sequence). In DNA form, the CDR3 reads TGCAGTGCGACGACTAGCGGGAGGGACACAGATACGCAGTATTTT. As protein: CSATTSGRDTDTQYF.

In its sample, this clonotype was seen a few times. V gene TRBV29-1 combines with J gene TRBJ2-2; 8 nucleotides match TRBD1. The CDR3 extends over 13 amino acids. Looked up from germline, CDR1 is SQVTM and CDR2 is ANQGSEA. After removal of 6 bases from V and 6 bases from J, the junction contained 6 bases not matched to a gene. In nucleotides, the CDR3 is TGCAGCGTCAGGACAGGGACCGCCGGGGAGCTGTTTTTT. It specifies CSVRTGTAGELFF.

This clonotype was found a few times. V and J are TRBV5-1 and TRBJ2-1, with TRBD1 as a possible D gene (5 bases). The germline V and J ends were trimmed by 1 base and 8 bases, with 10 bases remaining between them. The germline V gene has CDR1 SGHRS and CDR2 YFSETQ. This CDR3 is 13 amino acids long. The DNA of the CDR3 is TGCGCCAGCAGCTTGTCAGGGTCCCATGAGCAGTTCTTC. It yields the protein CASSLSGSHEQFF.

In its sample, this clonotype was seen many times. The chain links TRBV6-1 to TRBJ1-4; D is unresolved. The CDR3 extends over 13 amino acids. Germline assignment: CDR1 MNHNS and CDR2 SASEGT. The V end was cut by 5 bases, the J end by 4 bases, with 8 bases between. Here the CDR3 DNA reads TGTGCCAGCAGTTCGATCAGTAATGAAAAACTGTTTTTT. It yields the protein CASSSISNEKLFF.

Ten or more counts support this clonotype. The chain employs TRBV4-3 and TRBJ1-1, with D unresolved. Between the trimmed V and J ends, which lost 0 bases and 0 bases, there was a span of 8 bases. CDR3 length: 15 residues. Germline CDR1 is LGHNA and CDR2 is YSLEER. CDR3 residues: CASSQDSYMNTEAFF. The CDR3 DNA reads as TGCGCCAGCAGCCAAGATAGTTACATGAACACTGAAGCTTTCTTT.

The chain employs TRBV7-2 and TRBJ2-6; no reliable D call. Trimming removed 2 bases at V and 13 bases at J, with 9 bases between. There are 12 residues in the CDR3. The germline V gene encodes CDR1 SGHTA and CDR2 FQGNSA. The CDR3 loop reads CASSLMSNVLTF. CDR3 DNA sequence: TGTGCCAGCAGCTTAATGAGTAATGTCCTGACTTTC.

This clonotype was observed many times. This chain connects TRBV29-1 to TRBJ1-4, with TRBD1 matching 9 bases. Germline CDR1 reads SQVTM; CDR2 reads ANQGSEA. Trimming cost V 7 bases and J 0 bases; bases outside gene matches: 6. The CDR3 loop spans 15 amino acids. CDR3 DNA: TGCAGCGGGCAGACAGGGGGAACAACTAATGAAAAACTGTTTTTT. This codes for CSGQTGGTTNEKLFF.

J is TRBJ2-3 and V is TRBV11-2, with D possibly TRBD2 on 5 matching bases. V dropped 1 base and J dropped 0 bases, with 11 bases sitting between them. Germline lookup yields CDR1 SGHAT and CDR2 FQNNGV. CDR3 length equals 16 residues. CDR3 sequence reads: CASSLVRGISTDTQYF. The CDR3 DNA is TGTGCCAGCAGCTTAGTACGGGGAATTAGCACAGATACGCAGTATTTT.

On this clonotype: A much larger clone lies a single base off, so this may be a read error. The chain employs TRBV6-5 and TRBJ2-5; D gene ambiguous. The CDR3 consists of 14 residues. The germline V gene encodes CDR1 MNHEY and CDR2 SVGAGI. CDR3 nucleotide sequence: TGTGCCAGCAGATACTCACGGGCCCGAGAGACCCAGTACTTC. Its translation: CASRYSRARETQYF.

The chain is built from TRBV6-2 or TRBV6-3 and TRBJ2-2; TRBD2 matches 7 bases. The CDR3 runs to 14 residues. Germline values: CDR1 MNHEY, CDR2 SVGEGT. V shed 10 bases and J 5 bases; nucleotides not matched to a gene: 10. The CDR3 DNA follows: TGTGCCACTCAAGGACTAGGAGGGACCGGGGAGCTGTTTTTT. Translation: CATQGLGGTGELFF.

J is TRBJ1-5 and V is TRBV9, with D perhaps matching TRBD1 (5 bases). Deletions cut 4 bases from V and 0 bases from J, with 8 bases between. This CDR3 comprises 14 residues. Germline CDR1 and CDR2: SGDLS and YYNGEE. The CDR3 DNA follows: TGTGCCAGCAGCAAAGGGGTTAGCAATCAGCCCCAGCATTTT. Translating gives CASSKGVSNQPQHF.

The chain recombines TRBV5-1 with TRBJ2-1; unclear D gene. Trimming pared 0 bases from V and 0 bases from J, leaving 7 bases between. The CDR3 loop spans 15 amino acids. CDR1 and CDR2 (germline): SGHRS, YFSETQ. The DNA of the CDR3 is TGCGCCAGCAGCTTGGTGGGTAGCTCCTACAATGAGCAGTTCTTC. Encoded protein: CASSLVGSSYNEQFF. Drawing the rest from reference TRBV5-1 and TRBJ2-1, the complete variable domain is KAGVTQTPRYLIKTRGQQVTLSCSPISGHRSVSWYQQTPGQGLQFLFEYFSETQRNKGNFPGRFSGRQFSNSRSEMNVSTLELGDSALYLCASSLVGSSYNEQFFGPGTRLTVL.

This clonotype was detected many times. The rearrangement uses TRBV20-1 and TRBJ2-3; 9 bases match TRBD2. This CDR3 has 16 amino acids. Germline CDR1 is DFQATT and CDR2 is SNEGSKA (reference sequence). Trimming cost V 1 base and J 4 bases; bases outside gene matches: 9. The CDR3 region has the DNA TGCAGTGCTAGAGGGACTTCGCGGGAGGGCCCAGATACGCAGTATTTT. It specifies CSARGTSREGPDTQYF.